This T cell receptor beta chain was identified during a study of shared clonotypes between healthy human individuals (dated by TCRdb to 2020 to 2022). General notes on the study: A few men and a couple of women, aged 18 to 49 years, made up the cohort. For each donor, three plates each were used for CD4 naive and CD4 memory, two plates were used for CD8 naive, and one plate was used for CD8 memory. Libraries were prepared and TCR repertoires were sequenced by different laboratories using diverse techniques, in order to increase sequencing depth and limit assay-specific biases. The study deeply sequenced blood TCR repertoires of five healthy adults to estimate repertoire size and the extent of clonotype sharing between individuals. Leukapheresis yielded between about 0.8 and 8.9 billion PBMCs per donor. The paper as a whole reports these results and caveats: Estimated clonotype richness was generally larger for naive than for memory subsets. Compared with non-shared clonotypes, clonotypes shared by all four sorted-subset donors had higher generation probabilities. Sampling was restricted to blood, and TCR repertoires in tissues likely differ from the TCR repertoires found in blood. About 5% of naive CD4, roughly 3.5% of naive CD8, 2.3% of memory CD4, and 0.4% of memory CD8 clonotypes were shared across several donors. Based on pairwise subsampling, the degree of clonotype sharing among donors was expected to be affected by sequencing depth. Because the study included only a small number of donors, the genetic and exposure-history diversity represented was limited. Rarefaction of sorted-subset datasets indicated incomplete sequencing despite the large sequencing depth.

CDR1 and CDR2 are read off the germline V gene (reference sequence) as MNHEY and SMNVEV. The CDR3 starts with the cysteine, ends with the phenylalanine, and has 14 residues. Only the CDR3 DNA stays, 42 bases, in frame from base 1. Germline trimming amounts to 4 bases on V and 3 bases on J, with 5 as the count of junction bases outside the gene matches. The donors were healthy, HIV-negative adults who had no recently reported acute infections or vaccinations. Every donor was a Caucasian adult living in Nashville, Tennessee, USA. CD4+ T cells were enriched by magnetic negative selection; naive cells were then positively selected on CD45RA, and the negative fraction formed the memory subset. Blood was obtained by leukapheresis, after which PBMCs were separated by Ficoll-Histopaque density gradient centrifugation and cryopreserved in liquid nitrogen vapor phase. Analytical flow cytometry was used to check the purity and quantity of each magnetically sorted T cell population. From each sorted fraction, genomic DNA was isolated and quantified by UV absorbance on a Nanodrop 2000c.

Using the deep immunoSEQ assay, multiplex PCR amplified TCR CDR3 regions from genomic DNA. For each cell subset, the extracted genomic DNA was distributed evenly across all wells of several immunoSEQ 96-well plates, and each plate served as one replicate. For sorted subsets, roughly 200 ng of genomic DNA, equivalent to 30,000 or so T cell genomes, went into each replicate PCR. Purified libraries were measured with a Qubit 3.0 fluorometer, size-checked on a Bioanalyzer 2100, and measured again with the KAPA Library Quantification kit. Every immunoSEQ 96-well plate was sequenced on a separate single-read 150-cycle Illumina NextSeq 550 flow cell. Processing in the source paper ran as follows. The immunoSEQ output contained only junctional sequences without quality scores, so filtering could not match that applied to full-length reads. Sequences were annotated with PyIR, a Python wrapper for IgBLAST v1.9, and V/J genes and CDR3 were assigned using IMGT germline references. Reads were removed for weak V/J assignments (E-value above 1e-6), missing CDR3, stop codons, out-of-frame junctions, or ambiguous translated residues. V3J clonotypes were defined as sequences sharing the same inferred V gene, J gene, and CDR3 amino acid sequence. To compute the percentage overlap between repertoires, the number of shared unique clonotypes was divided by the size of the smaller repertoire. Richness of each repertoire was evaluated using RTK rarefaction, the Chao1 estimator, and Recon v2.1 estimates of unobserved clonotypes. For all TCRbeta clonotypes obtained by the gDNA method from several donors, generation probabilities were computed with OLGA. The table comes from immuneACCESS by way of TCRdb, which keeps in-frame sequences with V and J called. Part of the clones is missing from these tables; in studies checked, under half for an unresolved V gene and the rest for unknown reasons. D and trimming were read from the DNA, whereas the V and J calls and clone size are those reported in that table. The sample records some 1.5 million clones, nearly 99% of which are singletons. The ten most abundant clones make up around 0.47% of the sample.

Comments on this clone: Its antigen remains unidentified. Nothing much larger sits one base from this clone, and base qualities are not available.

Sequences were obtained from naive CD4+ T cells sorted from blood. The meaning of the sample's cell subset or site label: CD45RA+ positively selected. The clonotype originates from a man aged 30 to 39 in good health. Recombination joined TRBV27 with TRBJ2-7, and 8 bases in between align with TRBD1. The CDR3 protein is CASSSRQGIYEQYF. The bases are TGTGCCAGCAGTTCCCGACAGGGGATCTACGAGCAGTACTTC.